The 25 T cell receptor beta chains below come from one sample, sequenced in a study of CD8 T cells in ankylosing spondylitis. Study results and limitations: Several highly homologous variants made up a TCR beta motif, and this motif appeared characteristic of ankylosing spondylitis blood.

Which antigens these TCRs recognize remains unknown. TCRdb analysed the 5' RACE reads with MiXCR anew, one entry per CDR3 protein. In the table there are some 330,000 distinct CDR3 sequences, less than 10% of which are singletons. The sequencing input was blood, either unsorted or a sorted T cell fraction (not recorded which). Receptors originate from a male donor with ankylosing spondylitis.

This clonotype was seen ten or more times. The chain links TRBV5-1 to TRBJ2-2, with D possibly matching TRBD1 (6 bases). The germline gives CDR1 SGHRS, CDR2 YFSETQ. V lost 0 bases, J lost 4 bases, and 19 bases lay in between. This CDR3 region has 18 residues. CDR3: CASSLAWDISRRTGELFF. CDR3 sequence (DNA): TGCGCCAGCAGCTTGGCCTGGGACATAAGTCGACGCACCGGGGAGCTGTTTTTT. Looking up the rest from reference TRBV5-1 and TRBJ2-2 gives the full variable domain: KAGVTQTPRYLIKTRGQQVTLSCSPISGHRSVSWYQQTPGQGLQFLFEYFSETQRNKGNFPGRFSGRQFSNSRSEMNVSTLELGDSALYLCASSLAWDISRRTGELFFGEGSRLTVL.

The V gene is TRBV11-2, the J gene TRBJ2-1, with D possibly matching TRBD2 (6 bases). This CDR3 is built from 17 residues. V was trimmed by 3 bases and J by 1 base, leaving 16 bases between them. Per germline, CDR1 SGHAT and CDR2 FQNNGV. The CDR3 nucleotides read TGTGCCAGCAGCTTGACCGGGACTCAGTGGTCCTACAATGAGCAGTTCTTC. This encodes CASSLTGTQWSYNEQFF.

This clonotype has ten or more counts. The chain employs TRBV5-1 and TRBJ2-7; 7 bases are a match to TRBD1. V lost 5 bases, J lost 0 bases, and 5 bases stayed unmatched. CDR1 SGHRS and CDR2 YFSETQ come from the germline V gene. This CDR3 contains 14 residues. The CDR3 is CASRGQADSYEQYF. CDR3 nucleotide sequence: TGCGCCAGCAGAGGACAGGCAGACTCCTACGAGCAGTACTTC. Looking up the rest from reference TRBV5-1 and TRBJ2-7 gives the full variable domain: KAGVTQTPRYLIKTRGQQVTLSCSPISGHRSVSWYQQTPGQGLQFLFEYFSETQRNKGNFPGRFSGRQFSNSRSEMNVSTLELGDSALYLCASRGQADSYEQYFGPGTRLTVT.

V gene TRBV18 combines with J gene TRBJ1-2; 9 nucleotides agree with TRBD1. The germline CDR1 and CDR2 sequences are KGHSH and LQKENI. This CDR3 region has 14 residues. V was clipped by 3 bases and J by 6 bases; unmatched bases: 5. The CDR3 reads CASSPARTGDGYTF. CDR3 DNA: TGTGCCAGCTCACCCGCGCGGACAGGGGATGGCTACACCTTC.

This clonotype was counted only a few times. The chain links TRBV2 to TRBJ2-7; tentative D call: TRBD1 (5 bases). The germline V gene encodes CDR1 SNHLY and CDR2 FYNNEI. The V end lost 7 bases, the J end lost 10 bases, and 20 bases lay between the germline ends. The CDR3 runs 13 residues. The CDR3 DNA follows: TGTGCCAGCAACGAGCAGGACACTCCGGACCAGTACTTC. It translates to CASNEQDTPDQYF.

As concerns this clonotype: A much larger clone differs from this one at a single base, so this may be a read error. The genes are TRBV29-1 and TRBJ2-2; TRBD1 aligns across 7 bases. Germline V gene lookup returns CDR1 SQVTM and CDR2 ANQGSEA. The CDR3 spans 13 residues. With V trimmed by 4 bases and J by 10 bases, 9 bases remained unmatched. CDR3 in DNA: TGCAGCGTTGCTAGGACAGGCCCCGTGGAGCTGTTTTTT. Translation gives CSVARTGPVELFF.

This clonotype showed up many times. CDR3 nucleotide sequence: TGCGCCAGCAGCTTGGACCCTAGCACAGATACGCAGTATTTT. This encodes CASSLDPSTDTQYF. The V gene is TRBV5-1, the J gene TRBJ2-3; D gene ambiguous. The CDR3 runs to 14 residues. V lost 0 bases to trimming and J lost 0 bases, with 5 bases between them. Germline V lookup: CDR1 SGHRS, CDR2 YFSETQ.

The DNA of the CDR3 is TGTGCCAGCAGTTATCGTGAACGTGCCTACGAGCAGTACTTC. Translated: CASSYRERAYEQYF. This chain connects TRBV12-3 or TRBV12-4 to TRBJ2-7, with D unclear. CDR3 length equals 14 residues. With 4 bases removed from V and 2 bases from J, the gap between germline ends came to 12 bases.

The rearrangement links TRBV7-2 to TRBJ2-3; D gene ambiguous. The V and J ends lost 1 base and 3 bases respectively, with 8 bases between them. CDR1 and CDR2 (germline): SGHTA, FQGNSA. The CDR3 covers 14 residues. The CDR3 sequence: CASSLEVGTDTQYF. The CDR3 DNA reads as TGTGCCAGCAGCTTAGAGGTGGGGACAGATACGCAGTATTTT.

This clonotype has ten or more counts. The chain recombines TRBV5-6 with TRBJ2-5, with D hard to call. From germline, CDR1 is SGHDT and CDR2 YYEEEE. This CDR3 has 13 residues. The V and J ends lost 2 bases and 4 bases respectively, with 9 bases between them. The CDR3 spells CASSFADRETQYF. The CDR3 coding sequence is TGTGCCAGCAGCTTTGCAGATCGAGAGACCCAGTACTTC.

A few counts support this clonotype. The J gene is TRBJ2-2, the V gene TRBV5-1; D is undetermined. CDR1 is SGHRS, CDR2 YFSETQ, per germline. The CDR3 has 14 amino acids. V lost 3 bases to trimming and J lost 1 base, with 7 bases between them. The CDR3 DNA follows: TGCGCCAGCAGCTCGGTGCGGAACACCGGGGAGCTGTTTTTT. This encodes CASSSVRNTGELFF.

This clonotype has a handful of counts. The chain joins TRBV27 to TRBJ2-5, with a possible D match to TRBD1 (5 bases). Trimming removed 7 bases at V and 1 base at J, with 7 bases between. The CDR3 is 12 amino acids. CDR1 MNHEY and CDR2 SMNVEV come from the germline V gene (reference sequence). The CDR3 sequence is CASTDSQETQYF. The DNA of the CDR3 is TGTGCCAGCACCGACAGCCAAGAGACCCAGTACTTC.

The chain is built from TRBV7-2 and TRBJ2-5; 13 nucleotides match TRBD2. From germline, CDR1 is SGHTA and CDR2 FQGNSA. V lost 5 bases to trimming and J lost 9 bases; unmatched junction nucleotides: 15. CDR3 length: 17 amino acids. This CDR3 reads CASSPGLAGVLPLSQYF. In nucleotides, the CDR3 is TGTGCCAGCAGCCCCGGACTAGCGGGAGTTCTCCCCCTTTCCCAGTACTTC. Full variable domain (remainder filled in from reference TRBV7-2 and TRBJ2-5): GAGVSQSPSNKVTEKGKDVELRCDPISGHTALYWYRQSLGQGLEFLIYFQGNSAPDKSGLPSDRFSAERTGGSVSTLTIQRTQQEDSAVYLCASSPGLAGVLPLSQYFGPGTRLLVL.

The chain recombines TRBV5-1 with TRBJ2-3; 9 bases map to TRBD2. The V gene end was trimmed by 0 bases and the J gene end by 4 bases; junction bases not matched to a gene: 6. The CDR3 has 16 residues. Germline loops: CDR1 SGHRS, CDR2 YFSETQ. The CDR3 region is CASSLDVAGEADTQYF. The CDR3 DNA is TGCGCCAGCAGCTTGGACGTAGCGGGAGAGGCAGATACGCAGTATTTT.

In DNA form, the CDR3 reads TGTGCCAGCAGCGATGACAGCTACAGGGGCTACACCTTC. This encodes CASSDDSYRGYTF. V gene TRBV9 combines with J gene TRBJ1-2; maybe TRBD1 (5 bases). Per germline, CDR1 SGDLS and CDR2 YYNGEE. The V gene lost 3 bases and the J gene lost 8 bases, with 14 bases spanning the gap. CDR3 length equals 13 residues.

As regards this clonotype: A much more abundant neighbour one base away suggests this may be a read error. The V call is TRBV24-1, the J call TRBJ2-5, with a weak D call TRBD1 (5 bases). CDR1 and CDR2 (germline): KGHDR, SFDVKD. The CDR3 sequence is 16 residues long. The CDR3 bases are TGTGCCACCAGTGATTTTTCCAGGGATTACCAAGAGACCCAGCACTTC. As protein: CATSDFSRDYQETQHF.

The rearrangement links TRBV12-3 or TRBV12-4 to TRBJ1-1; no firm D call. The V end lost 5 bases, the J end lost 10 bases, and 11 bases lay between the germline ends. The CDR3 loop spans 11 amino acids. The CDR3 reads CASSPGPGAFF. For the CDR3, the DNA is TGTGCCAGCAGTCCCGGGCCCGGAGCTTTCTTT.

The chain joins TRBV28 to TRBJ2-3; 12 positions agree with TRBD2. This CDR3 spans 15 amino acids. Germline V CDR1 and CDR2: MDHEN, SYDVKM. J gave up 10 bases and V 4 bases, and 9 bases lay outside the gene matches. The DNA for the CDR3 is TGTGCCAGCAGTTCGACTAGCGGGAGATCCCTTGCGCAGTATTTT. Residues: CASSSTSGRSLAQYF.

This clonotype was counted many times. In nucleotides, the CDR3 is TGCAGCGGCACCCGGGCCACTGAAGCTTTCTTT. Protein sequence: CSGTRATEAFF. The chain links TRBV29-1 to TRBJ1-1, with D uncertain. The germline gives CDR1 SQVTM, CDR2 ANQGSEA. The CDR3 spans 11 residues. Trimming pared 7 bases from V and 4 bases from J, leaving 10 bases between.

This clonotype was seen more than once but under ten times. CDR3 DNA: TGCGCCAGCGGAGAAGGAGGGGATAGCAATCAGCCCCAGCATTTT. Protein: CASGEGGDSNQPQHF. The chain combines TRBV10-2 with TRBJ1-5; perhaps TRBD1 as D (5 bases). The CDR3 has 15 residues. In germline, CDR1 is WSHSY, CDR2 SAAADI. V gave up 8 bases and J gave up 0 bases, with 14 bases separating them.

The sample holds a few counts of this clonotype. The gene calls are TRBV18 and TRBJ2-5; D call uncertain. The germline CDR1 and CDR2 sequences are KGHSH and LQKENI. The CDR3 runs to 14 residues. V lost 6 bases and J 5 bases, leaving 16 bases between the germline ends. CDR3 sequence reads: CASSDQSHGETQYF. In nucleotides, the CDR3 is TGTGCCAGCTCCGACCAGTCCCATGGGGAGACCCAGTACTTC.

J is TRBJ2-5 and V is TRBV3-1, with D tentatively TRBD2 (6 bases). Deletions cut 3 bases from V and 2 bases from J, with 7 bases between. Germline-derived CDR1 and CDR2 are LGHDT and YNNKEL (reference sequence). The CDR3 totals 13 residues. The CDR3 protein is CASSHAGQETQYF. As DNA, the CDR3 is TGTGCCAGCAGCCATGCGGGACAAGAGACCCAGTACTTC.

This clonotype was observed a handful of times. V and J are TRBV20-1 and TRBJ1-1; D is unclear. V was pared by 4 bases and J by 1 base, with 10 bases between. The CDR3 consists of 13 residues. Germline V CDR1 and CDR2: DFQATT, SNEGSKA (reference sequence). DNA for the CDR3: TGCAGTGCTAAGGACTCATGGAACACTGAAGCTTTCTTT. Translating it yields CSAKDSWNTEAFF.

This clonotype was seen repeatedly, ten times or more. J is TRBJ2-1 and V is TRBV5-1, with 7 bases lining up with TRBD1. The trim removed 2 bases at V and 10 bases at J, leaving 9 bases unmatched. Per the germline V gene, CDR1 is SGHRS and CDR2 is YFSETQ. The CDR3 consists of 14 residues. In DNA, the CDR3 is TGCGCCAGCAGCTTTACCACAGGGGAAGGGGAGCAGTTCTTC. Its translation: CASSFTTGEGEQFF.

The chain uses TRBV7-3 and TRBJ2-1; 11 nucleotides align to TRBD2. The germline CDR1 and CDR2 sequences are SGHTA and FQGTGA. This CDR3 has 15 amino acids. V was pared by 5 bases and J by 8 bases, with 8 bases of the junction left unmatched. The CDR3 nucleotides are TGTGCCAGCAGCCCCGAAGGACTAGCGGGCGATGAGCAGTTCTTC. This sequence encodes CASSPEGLAGDEQFF.